A selection of T cell receptor beta chains follows, all from one sample in a study of blood T cell repertoires in COVID-19. Profiling relied on immunoSEQ multiplex PCR, and the TCRdb table lists in-frame clones only, not all of them. The sample yields 85,000 to 90,000 clones, about 90% seen once. The specimen sequenced was peripheral blood. The origin of the receptors is a human donor in a cohort sampled during active COVID-19. CDR3s include the opening cysteine and the closing phenylalanine or tryptophan.

v_call: TRBV19; cdr3_aa: CASSKPDRVPRNEQFF
v_call: TRBV11-3; cdr3_aa: CASSLGGSSGSSYNEQFF
v_call: TRBV20-1; cdr3_aa: CSASLLLGGGHEQYF
v_call: TRBV7-9; cdr3_aa: CASSSGGSYEQYF
v_call: TRBV2; cdr3_aa: CASTTTRQGYEQYF
v_call: TRBV4-1; cdr3_aa: CASSLDWEEGTEAFF
v_call: TRBV14; cdr3_aa: CASTIQIGGQNTEAFF
v_call: TRBV4-1; cdr3_aa: CASSQFLGAYGYTF
v_call: TRBV18; cdr3_aa: CASSPQYNEQFF
v_call: TRBV27; cdr3_aa: CASSFKAGQGGNSPLHF
v_call: TRBV29-1; cdr3_aa: CSVEGGIGEKLFF
v_call: TRBV19; cdr3_aa: CASSGGQGRTEAFF
v_call: TRBV18; cdr3_aa: CASSPGEEDTQYF
v_call: TRBV6-5; cdr3_aa: CASSPQTGGRTEAFF
v_call: TRBV7-8; cdr3_aa: CASSLIGGGTEAFF
v_call: TRBV19; cdr3_aa: CASSWGSGGHNEQFF
v_call: TRBV28; cdr3_aa: CASSLKRTGASNQPQHF
v_call: TRBV9; cdr3_aa: CASSPFRDRPYEQYF
v_call: TRBV24-1; cdr3_aa: CATSDSGQGMGKLFF
v_call: TRBV4-2; cdr3_aa: CASSQDSEYSYNEQFF
v_call: TRBV28; cdr3_aa: CASNSDGSNYGYTF
v_call: TRBV5-1; cdr3_aa: CASSFKGTGAHRSNQPQHF
v_call: TRBV19; cdr3_aa: CASRTGQGNEKLFF
v_call: TRBV28; cdr3_aa: CASTLGTRKHF
v_call: TRBV9; cdr3_aa: CASSVVSGYTQYF
v_call: TRBV5-1; cdr3_aa: CASSFTGADYNEQFF
v_call: TRBV18; cdr3_aa: CASSPGTGGWYGYTF
v_call: TRBV27; cdr3_aa: CASSSLWTGDTEAFF
v_call: TRBV3-1/TRBV3-2; cdr3_aa: CASSQVPSAAGAFYEQYF
v_call: TRBV5-6; cdr3_aa: CASSPRGASDTQYF
v_call: TRBV2; cdr3_aa: CASRGQGLSSYEQYF
v_call: TRBV3-1/TRBV3-2; cdr3_aa: CASSQLSGSANEQFF
v_call: TRBV10-3; cdr3_aa: CAISLDSYEQYF
v_call: TRBV2; cdr3_aa: CASSPDRDANYGYTF
v_call: TRBV28; cdr3_aa: CASTSSRGWGTDTQYF
v_call: TRBV6-5; cdr3_aa: CASRVGQGGYEQYF
v_call: TRBV7-3; cdr3_aa: CASSLRQGPYNEQFF
v_call: TRBV11-2; cdr3_aa: CASSLDLMRAPSSYNEQFF
v_call: TRBV24-1; cdr3_aa: CATRQQGDEQFF
v_call: TRBV3-1/TRBV3-2; cdr3_aa: CASSQGNSGGSYNEQFF
v_call: TRBV7-9; cdr3_aa: CASSSVGQGLSTDTQYF
v_call: TRBV28; cdr3_aa: CASSLSAQSGYGYTF
v_call: TRBV7-2; cdr3_aa: CASSSRGVNTEAFF
v_call: TRBV2; cdr3_aa: CASSEGQGYGYTF
v_call: TRBV6-5; cdr3_aa: CASRPGQFNYGYTF
v_call: TRBV6-4; cdr3_aa: CASRAGTGAGAFF